These 6 T cell receptor beta chains came from one sample sequenced in a study of control samples from healthy donors and cancer patients (dated by TCRdb to 2018 to 2020). Library method: the immunoSEQ multiplex PCR assay. TCRdb retrieved this table from immuneACCESS and kept in-frame rearrangements only. Not all clones are present; in checked studies, unresolved V genes account for under half, and no reason is known for the remainder. This sample comprises roughly 120,000 clones, roughly 90% of them detected only once. The ten largest clones represent under 40% of the sample. Sequenced sample: blood. These receptors were taken from a man in his forties or fifties in good health.

This sequence joins TRBV6-5 and TRBJ1-3; D may be TRBD1 (5 bases). The CDR3 is 15 residues long. The ends were cut back, 7 bases at V and 0 bases at J, with 13 bases in the middle. The germline V gene has CDR1 MNHEY and CDR2 SVGAGI. CDR3 amino acids: CASTEGTSSGNTIYF. For the CDR3, the DNA is TGTGCCAGCACCGAAGGGACGAGCTCTGGAAACACCATATATTTT.

The chain uses TRBV6-5 and TRBJ1-1, with D unresolved. V was clipped by 6 bases and J by 2 bases, with 4 bases between them. This CDR3 region has 11 residues. In germline, CDR1 is MNHEY, CDR2 SVGAGI. In DNA form, the CDR3 reads TGTGCCAGCAGGGTTAACACTGAAGCTTTCTTT. Translating it yields CASRVNTEAFF.

The J gene is TRBJ2-7, the V gene TRBV4-3; unclear D gene. Germline values: CDR1 LGHNA, CDR2 YSLEER. This CDR3 spans 15 amino acids. The germline V and J ends were trimmed by 0 bases and 2 bases, with 11 bases remaining between them. The CDR3 DNA is TGCGCCAGCAGCCAAGATGGGGTACGGGCCTACGAGCAGTACTTC. Protein: CASSQDGVRAYEQYF.

V gene TRBV11-2 combines with J gene TRBJ1-1, with no clear D. The CDR3 sequence is 14 residues long. V lost 1 base, J lost 1 base, and 7 bases lay in between. CDR1 is SGHAT and CDR2 is FQNNGV in the germline V gene. The CDR3 spells CASSLGGRNTEAFF. The DNA of the CDR3 is TGTGCCAGCAGCTTAGGAGGCAGGAACACTGAAGCTTTCTTT.

With respect to this clone: A read error is possible here, since a much larger clone lies one base away. This chain joins TRBV7-6 and TRBJ2-1; the D gene is possibly TRBD1 (6 bases). From germline, CDR1 is SGHVS and CDR2 FNYEAQ. V dropped 3 bases and J dropped 0 bases, with 9 bases sitting between them. This CDR3 is built from 15 residues. DNA for the CDR3: TGTGCCAGCAGCTTGGGGACACCCTCCTACAATGAGCAGTTCTTC. As protein: CASSLGTPSYNEQFF.

The chain is built from TRBV20-1 and TRBJ1-1; no clear D. The germline V gene encodes CDR1 DFQATT and CDR2 SNEGSKA (reference sequence). V was clipped by 6 bases and J by 9 bases, with 11 bases between them. The CDR3 is made up of 10 amino acids. The CDR3 DNA follows: TGCAGTGCCATGGGAGATAAAGCTTTCTTT. It encodes CSAMGDKAFF.